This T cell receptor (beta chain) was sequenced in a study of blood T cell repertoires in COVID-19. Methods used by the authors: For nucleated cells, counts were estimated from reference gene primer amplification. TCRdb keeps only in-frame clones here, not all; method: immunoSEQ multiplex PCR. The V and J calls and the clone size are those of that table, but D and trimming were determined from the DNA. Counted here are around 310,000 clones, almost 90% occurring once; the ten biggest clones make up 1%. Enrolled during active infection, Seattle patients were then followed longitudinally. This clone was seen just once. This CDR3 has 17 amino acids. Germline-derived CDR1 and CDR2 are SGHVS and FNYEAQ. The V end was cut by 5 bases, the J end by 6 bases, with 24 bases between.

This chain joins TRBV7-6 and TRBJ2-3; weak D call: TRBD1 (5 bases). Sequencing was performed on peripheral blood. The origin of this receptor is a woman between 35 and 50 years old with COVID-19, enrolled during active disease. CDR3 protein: CASSGEVMGQGSDTQYF. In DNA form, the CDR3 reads TGTGCCAGCAGCGGAGAGGTCATGGGGCAGGGCTCCGATACGCAGTATTTT.